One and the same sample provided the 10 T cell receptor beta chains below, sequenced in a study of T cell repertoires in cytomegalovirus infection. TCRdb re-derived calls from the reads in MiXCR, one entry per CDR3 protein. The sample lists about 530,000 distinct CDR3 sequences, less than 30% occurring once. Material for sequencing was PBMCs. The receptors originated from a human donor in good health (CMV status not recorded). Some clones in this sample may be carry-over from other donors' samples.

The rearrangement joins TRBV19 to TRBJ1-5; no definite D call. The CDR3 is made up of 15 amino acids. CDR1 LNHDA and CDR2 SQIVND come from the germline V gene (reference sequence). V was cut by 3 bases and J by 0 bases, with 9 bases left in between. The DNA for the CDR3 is TGTGCCAGTAGTATGGCCCGAATTAGCAATCAGCCCCAGCATTTT. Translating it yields CASSMARISNQPQHF.

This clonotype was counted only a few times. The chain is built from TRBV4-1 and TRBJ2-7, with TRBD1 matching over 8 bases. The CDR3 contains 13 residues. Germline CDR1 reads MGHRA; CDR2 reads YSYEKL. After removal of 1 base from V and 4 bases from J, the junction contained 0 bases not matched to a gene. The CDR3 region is CASSQGTGYEQYV. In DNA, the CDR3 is TGCGCCAGCAGCCAAGGGACAGGGTACGAGCAGTACGTC.

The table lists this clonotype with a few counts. CDR3 in DNA: TGTGCCAGCAGCCAAGCCACTAGTGTAGGTACGCAGTATTTT. The encoded protein is CASSQATSVGTQYF. V usage is TRBV4-2 and J usage is TRBJ2-3; TRBD2 might be the D (5 bases). This CDR3 region has 14 residues. Germline V gene lookup returns CDR1 LGHNA and CDR2 YNFKEQ. Between the trimmed V and J ends, which lost 1 base and 8 bases, there was a span of 13 bases.

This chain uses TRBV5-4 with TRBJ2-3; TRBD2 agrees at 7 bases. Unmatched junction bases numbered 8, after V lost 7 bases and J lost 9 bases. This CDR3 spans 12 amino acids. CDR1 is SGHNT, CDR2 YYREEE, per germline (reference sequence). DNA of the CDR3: TGTGCCAGCGCCGCCGGACTAGACACGCAGTATTTT. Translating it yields CASAAGLDTQYF.

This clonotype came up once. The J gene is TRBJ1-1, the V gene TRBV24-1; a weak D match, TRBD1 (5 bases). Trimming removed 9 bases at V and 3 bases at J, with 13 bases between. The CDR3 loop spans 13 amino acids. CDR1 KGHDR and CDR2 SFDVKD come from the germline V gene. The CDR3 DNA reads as TGTGCCACCCGGGGGGACGGTTACACTGAAGCTTTCTTT. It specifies CATRGDGYTEAFF.

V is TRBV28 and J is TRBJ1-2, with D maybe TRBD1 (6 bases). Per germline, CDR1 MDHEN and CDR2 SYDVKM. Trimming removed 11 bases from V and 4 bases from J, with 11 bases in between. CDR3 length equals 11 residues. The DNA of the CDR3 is TGTGCCGCACAGGGATCCTATGGCTACACCTTC. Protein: CAAQGSYGYTF.

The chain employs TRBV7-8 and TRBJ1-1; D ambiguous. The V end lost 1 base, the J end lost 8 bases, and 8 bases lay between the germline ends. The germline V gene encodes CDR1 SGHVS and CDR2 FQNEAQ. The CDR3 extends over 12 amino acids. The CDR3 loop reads CASSLVGVEAFF. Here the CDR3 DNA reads TGTGCCAGCAGCTTAGTTGGAGTAGAAGCTTTCTTT. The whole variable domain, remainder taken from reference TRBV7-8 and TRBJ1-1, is GAGVSQSPRYKVAKRGQDVALRCDPISGHVSLFWYQQALGQGPEFLTYFQNEAQLDKSGLPSDRFFAERPEGSVSTLKIQRTQQEDSAVYLCASSLVGVEAFFGQGTRLTVV.

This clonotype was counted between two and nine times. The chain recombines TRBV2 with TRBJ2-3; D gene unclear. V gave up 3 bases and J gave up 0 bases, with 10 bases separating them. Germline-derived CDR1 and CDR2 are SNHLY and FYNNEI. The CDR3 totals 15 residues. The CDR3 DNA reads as TGTGCCAGCAGTGATTTTGTTTCTAGCACAGATACGCAGTATTTT. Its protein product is CASSDFVSSTDTQYF.

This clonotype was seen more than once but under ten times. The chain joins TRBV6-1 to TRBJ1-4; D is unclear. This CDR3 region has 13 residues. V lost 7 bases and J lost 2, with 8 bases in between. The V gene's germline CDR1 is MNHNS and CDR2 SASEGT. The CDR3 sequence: CASKGRTNEKLFF. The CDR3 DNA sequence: TGTGCCAGCAAGGGCAGGACTAATGAAAAACTGTTTTTT.

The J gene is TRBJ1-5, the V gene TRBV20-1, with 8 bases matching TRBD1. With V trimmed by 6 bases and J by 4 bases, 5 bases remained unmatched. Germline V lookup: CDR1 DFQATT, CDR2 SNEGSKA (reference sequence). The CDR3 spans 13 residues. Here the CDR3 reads CSAHGQGNQPQHF. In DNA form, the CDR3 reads TGCAGTGCCCACGGACAGGGTAATCAGCCCCAGCATTTT.